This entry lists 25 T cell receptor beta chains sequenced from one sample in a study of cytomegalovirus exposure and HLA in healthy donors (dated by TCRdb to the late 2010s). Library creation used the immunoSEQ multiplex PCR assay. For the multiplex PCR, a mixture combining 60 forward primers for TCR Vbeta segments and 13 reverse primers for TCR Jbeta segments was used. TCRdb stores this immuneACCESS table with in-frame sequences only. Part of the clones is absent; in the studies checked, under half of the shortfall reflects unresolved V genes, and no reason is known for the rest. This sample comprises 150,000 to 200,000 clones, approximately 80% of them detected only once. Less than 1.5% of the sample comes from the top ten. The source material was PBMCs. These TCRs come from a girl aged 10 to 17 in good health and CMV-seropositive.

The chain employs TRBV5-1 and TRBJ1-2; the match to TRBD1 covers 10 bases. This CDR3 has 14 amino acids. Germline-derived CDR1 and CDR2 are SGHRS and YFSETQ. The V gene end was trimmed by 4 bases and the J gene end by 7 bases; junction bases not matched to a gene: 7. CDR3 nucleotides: TGCGCCAGCAGCACTGGACAGGGGGACTCTGGCTACACCTTC. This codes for CASSTGQGDSGYTF.

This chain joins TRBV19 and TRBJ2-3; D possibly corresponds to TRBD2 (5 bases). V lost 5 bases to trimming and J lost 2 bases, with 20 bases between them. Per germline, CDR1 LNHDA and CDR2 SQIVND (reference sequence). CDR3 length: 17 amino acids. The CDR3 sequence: CASSLRVLAEVTDTQYF. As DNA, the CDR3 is TGTGCCAGTAGTCTAAGGGTCCTAGCAGAGGTCACAGATACGCAGTATTTT.

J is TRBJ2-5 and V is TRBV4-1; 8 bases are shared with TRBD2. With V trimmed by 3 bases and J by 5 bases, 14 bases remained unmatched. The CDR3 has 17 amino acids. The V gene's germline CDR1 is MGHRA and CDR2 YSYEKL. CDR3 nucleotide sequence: TGCGCCAGCAGCCAGCATTACACTAGCGGAGGCCAGGAGACCCAGTACTTC. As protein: CASSQHYTSGGQETQYF.

CDR3 residues: CASSHYLTGELFF. The CDR3 bases are TGTGCCAGCAGCCACTACCTCACCGGGGAGCTGTTTTTT. V and J are TRBV7-2 and TRBJ2-2; D remains ambiguous. V was trimmed by 5 bases and J by 4 bases, leaving 8 bases between them. CDR1 is SGHTA and CDR2 is FQGNSA in the germline V gene. The CDR3 consists of 13 residues. The variable domain in full, completed from reference TRBV7-2 and TRBJ2-2, reads GAGVSQSPSNKVTEKGKDVELRCDPISGHTALYWYRQSLGQGLEFLIYFQGNSAPDKSGLPSDRFSAERTGGSVSTLTIQRTQQEDSAVYLCASSHYLTGELFFGEGSRLTVL.

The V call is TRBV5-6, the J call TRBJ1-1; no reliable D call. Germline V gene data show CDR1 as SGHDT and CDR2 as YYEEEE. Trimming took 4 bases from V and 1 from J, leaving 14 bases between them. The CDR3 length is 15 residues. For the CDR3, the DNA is TGTGCCAGCAGCGCTAGCGTTGCGGGGAACACTGAAGCTTTCTTT. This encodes CASSASVAGNTEAFF. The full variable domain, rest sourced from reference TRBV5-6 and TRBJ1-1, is DAGVTQSPTHLIKTRGQQVTLRCSPKSGHDTVSWYQQALGQGPQFIFQYYEEEERQRGNFPDRFSGHQFPNYSSELNVNALLLGDSALYLCASSASVAGNTEAFFGQGTRLTVV.

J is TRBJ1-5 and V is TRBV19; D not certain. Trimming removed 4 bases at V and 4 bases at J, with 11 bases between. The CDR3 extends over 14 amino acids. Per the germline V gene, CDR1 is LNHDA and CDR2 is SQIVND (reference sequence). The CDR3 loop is CASSTHGLNQPQHF. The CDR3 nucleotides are TGTGCCAGTAGTACCCACGGACTTAATCAGCCCCAGCATTTT.

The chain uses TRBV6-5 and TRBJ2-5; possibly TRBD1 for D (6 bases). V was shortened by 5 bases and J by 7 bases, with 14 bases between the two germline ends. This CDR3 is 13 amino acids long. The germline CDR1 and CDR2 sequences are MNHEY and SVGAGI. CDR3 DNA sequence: TGTGCCAGCAGTGTGACAGGAGAAGGGACCCAGTACTTC. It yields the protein CASSVTGEGTQYF.

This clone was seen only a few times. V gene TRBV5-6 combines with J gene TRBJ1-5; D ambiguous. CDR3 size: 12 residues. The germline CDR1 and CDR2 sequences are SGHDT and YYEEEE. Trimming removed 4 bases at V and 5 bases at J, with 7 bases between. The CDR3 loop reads CASSARYQPQHF. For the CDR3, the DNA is TGTGCCAGCAGCGCTAGATATCAGCCCCAGCATTTT.

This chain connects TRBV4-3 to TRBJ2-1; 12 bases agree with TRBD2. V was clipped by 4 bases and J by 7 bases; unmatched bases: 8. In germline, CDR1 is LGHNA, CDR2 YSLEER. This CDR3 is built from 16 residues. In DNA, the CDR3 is TGCGCCAGCAGCCCCCTCAGGCTAGCGGGAGGGAATGAGCAGTTCTTC. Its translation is CASSPLRLAGGNEQFF.

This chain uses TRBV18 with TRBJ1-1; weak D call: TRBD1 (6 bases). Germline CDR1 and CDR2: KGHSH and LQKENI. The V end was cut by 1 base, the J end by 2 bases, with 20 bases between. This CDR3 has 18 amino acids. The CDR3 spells CASSPLARTGSLNTEAFF. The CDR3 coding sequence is TGTGCCAGCTCACCACTCGCTCGAACAGGGTCCTTAAACACTGAAGCTTTCTTT.

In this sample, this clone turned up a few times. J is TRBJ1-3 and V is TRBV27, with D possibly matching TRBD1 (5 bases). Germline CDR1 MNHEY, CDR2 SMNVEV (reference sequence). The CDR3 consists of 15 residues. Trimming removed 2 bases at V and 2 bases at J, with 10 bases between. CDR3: CASSLQGNTGNTIYF. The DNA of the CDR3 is TGTGCCAGCAGTTTACAGGGAAATACTGGAAACACCATATATTTT.

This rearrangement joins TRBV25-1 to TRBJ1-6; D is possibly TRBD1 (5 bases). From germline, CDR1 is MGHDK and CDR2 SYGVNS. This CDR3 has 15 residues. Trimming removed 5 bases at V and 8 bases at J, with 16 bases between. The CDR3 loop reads CASSLRASSDSPLHF. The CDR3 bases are TGTGCCAGCAGTCTCAGGGCCTCGAGCGATTCACCCCTCCACTTT. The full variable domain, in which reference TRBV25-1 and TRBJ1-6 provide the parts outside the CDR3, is EADIYQTPRYLVIGTGKKITLECSQTMGHDKMYWYQQDPGMELHLIHYSYGVNSTEKGDLSSESTVSRIRTEHFPLTLESARPSHTSQYLCASSLRASSDSPLHFGNGTRLTVT.

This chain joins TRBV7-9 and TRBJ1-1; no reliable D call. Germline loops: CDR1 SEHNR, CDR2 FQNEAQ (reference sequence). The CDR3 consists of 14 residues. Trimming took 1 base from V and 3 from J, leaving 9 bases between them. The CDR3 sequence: CASSLVLLYTEAFF. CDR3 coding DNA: TGTGCCAGCAGCTTAGTGCTACTTTACACTGAAGCTTTCTTT.

This CDR3 is CASSERESTDTQYF. CDR3 nucleotide sequence: TGTGCCAGCAGTGAGCGGGAGAGCACAGATACGCAGTATTTT. V gene TRBV6-4 combines with J gene TRBJ2-3; 7 nucleotides agree with TRBD2. Germline CDR1 MRHNA, CDR2 SNTAGT. There are 14 residues in the CDR3. V shed 3 bases, J shed 0 bases, and the junction held 0 bases outside the gene matches.

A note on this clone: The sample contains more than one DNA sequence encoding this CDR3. CDR3 in DNA: TGTGCCAGCAGCCCCGGAGCACTAGCCAAAAACATTCAGTACTTC. Translated: CASSPGALAKNIQYF. The chain is built from TRBV6-5 and TRBJ2-4; D not certain. Germline assignment: CDR1 MNHEY and CDR2 SVGAGI. With 6 bases removed from V and 0 bases from J, the gap between germline ends came to 12 bases. This CDR3 region has 15 residues.

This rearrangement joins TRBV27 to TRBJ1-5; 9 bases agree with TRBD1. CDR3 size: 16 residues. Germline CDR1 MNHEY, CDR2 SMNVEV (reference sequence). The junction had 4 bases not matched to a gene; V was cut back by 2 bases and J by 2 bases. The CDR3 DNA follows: TGTGCCAGCAGTTTACCGGGACAGGGTGGCAATCAGCCCCAGCATTTT. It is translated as CASSLPGQGGNQPQHF.

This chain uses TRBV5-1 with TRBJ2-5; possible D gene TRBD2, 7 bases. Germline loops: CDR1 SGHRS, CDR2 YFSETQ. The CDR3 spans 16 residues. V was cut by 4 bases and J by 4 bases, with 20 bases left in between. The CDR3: CASSPVGLGGGETQYF. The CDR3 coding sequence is TGCGCCAGCAGCCCGGTTGGACTAGGGGGGGGAGAGACCCAGTACTTC.

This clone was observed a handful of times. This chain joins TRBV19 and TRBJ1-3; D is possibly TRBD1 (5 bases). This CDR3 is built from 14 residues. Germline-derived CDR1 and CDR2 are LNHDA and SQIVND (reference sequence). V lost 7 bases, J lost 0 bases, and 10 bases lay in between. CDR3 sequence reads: CASNWGNSGNTIYF. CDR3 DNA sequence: TGTGCCAGTAACTGGGGCAACTCTGGAAACACCATATATTTT.

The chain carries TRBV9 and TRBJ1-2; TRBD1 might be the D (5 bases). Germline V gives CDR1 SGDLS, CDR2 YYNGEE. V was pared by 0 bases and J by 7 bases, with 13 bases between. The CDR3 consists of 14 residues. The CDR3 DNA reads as TGTGCCAGCAGCGTAGTCGGGGGAGCCCCTGGCTACACCTTC. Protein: CASSVVGGAPGYTF.

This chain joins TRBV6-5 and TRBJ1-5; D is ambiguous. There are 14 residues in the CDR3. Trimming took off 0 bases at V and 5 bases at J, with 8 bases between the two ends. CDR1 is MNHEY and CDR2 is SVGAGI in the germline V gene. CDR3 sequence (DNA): TGTGCCAGCAGTTACTCGTCGCAGGATCAGCCCCAGCATTTT. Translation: CASSYSSQDQPQHF.

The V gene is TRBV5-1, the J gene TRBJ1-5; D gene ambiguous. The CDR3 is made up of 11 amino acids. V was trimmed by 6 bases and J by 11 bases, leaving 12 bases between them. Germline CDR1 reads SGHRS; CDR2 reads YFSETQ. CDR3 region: CASNAGPAQHF. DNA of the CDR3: TGCGCCAGCAACGCAGGTCCGGCCCAGCATTTT.

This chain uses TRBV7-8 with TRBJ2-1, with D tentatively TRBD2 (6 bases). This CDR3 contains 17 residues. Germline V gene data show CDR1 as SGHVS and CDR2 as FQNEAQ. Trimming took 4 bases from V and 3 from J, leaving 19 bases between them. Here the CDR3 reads CASSYRLVSLDYNEQFF. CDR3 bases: TGTGCCAGCAGCTATCGACTAGTTTCATTGGACTACAATGAGCAGTTCTTC.

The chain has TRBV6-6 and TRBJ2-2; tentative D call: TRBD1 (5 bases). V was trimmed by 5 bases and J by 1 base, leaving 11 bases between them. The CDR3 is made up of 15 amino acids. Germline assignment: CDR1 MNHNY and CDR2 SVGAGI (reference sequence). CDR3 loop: CASSQVGLNTGELFF. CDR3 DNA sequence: TGTGCCAGCAGTCAGGTGGGGCTGAACACCGGGGAGCTGTTTTTT.

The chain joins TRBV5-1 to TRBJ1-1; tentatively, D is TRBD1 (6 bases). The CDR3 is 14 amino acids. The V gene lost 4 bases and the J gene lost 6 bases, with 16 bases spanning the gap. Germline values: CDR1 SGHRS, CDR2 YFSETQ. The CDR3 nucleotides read TGCGCCAGCAGCCCACAGGGTGGGTACCCTGAAGCTTTCTTT. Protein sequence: CASSPQGGYPEAFF.

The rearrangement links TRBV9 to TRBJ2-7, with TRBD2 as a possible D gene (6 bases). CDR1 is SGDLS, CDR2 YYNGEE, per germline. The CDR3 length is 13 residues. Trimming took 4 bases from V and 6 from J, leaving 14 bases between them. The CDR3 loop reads CASSLGSSLEQYF. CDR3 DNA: TGTGCCAGCAGCCTCGGGAGTTCCCTCGAGCAGTACTTC.